A selection of T cell receptor beta chains follows, all from one sample in a study of Ad26.COV2.S vaccination and SARS-CoV-2 variants. Assay: immunoSEQ multiplex PCR; the TCRdb copy retains only in-frame clones and omits some. Among around 450,000 clones listed, about 91% were seen once. Sample: peripheral blood, taken in a trial of Ad26.COV2.S vaccine versus placebo. Receptor source: a person between 18 and 65 years old who received the Ad26.COV2.S COVID-19 vaccine or a placebo. The CDR3 runs from the conserved cysteine through the conserved F or W. The order of the fields is D gene, clone size, CDR3 length, V gene, J gene, CDR3 DNA, CDR3 protein. D genes are given only for firm matches. Expanded clones are given a class, and other clones once, few, many or no size at all.

D gene: -
clone size: -
CDR3 length: 13
V gene: TRBV6-5
J gene: TRBJ1-2
CDR3 DNA: TGTGCCAGCAGTTACGCGTCTAACTATGGCTACACCTTC
CDR3 protein: CASSYASNYGYTF

D gene: -
clone size: -
CDR3 length: 20
V gene: TRBV12-2
J gene: TRBJ2-2
CDR3 DNA: TGTGCAAGTCGCTTATACAAGGGACTAAGGCGAACATTCAACACCGGGGAGCTGTTTTTT
CDR3 protein: CASRLYKGLRRTFNTGELFF

D gene: -
clone size: -
CDR3 length: 19
V gene: TRBV13
J gene: TRBJ1-1
CDR3 DNA: TGTGCCAGCAGCTTAGCGTCCGGGTCGAATGGGGTCAAGAACACTGAAGCTTTCTTT
CDR3 protein: CASSLASGSNGVKNTEAFF

D gene: -
clone size: -
CDR3 length: 18
V gene: TRBV5-1
J gene: TRBJ2-3
CDR3 DNA: TGCGCCAGCAGCCCCCGGTCCGCACCGTGGTTGGGCACAGATACGCAGTATTTT
CDR3 protein: CASSPRSAPWLGTDTQYF

D gene: -
clone size: -
CDR3 length: 15
V gene: TRBV1
J gene: TRBJ2-1
CDR3 DNA: TGCACCAGCGTCCCGCTAGCGGGAGGGGGGAATGAGCAGTTCTTC
CDR3 protein: CTSVPLAGGGNEQFF

D gene: TRBD2
clone size: few
CDR3 length: 21
V gene: TRBV5-1
J gene: TRBJ2-3
CDR3 DNA: TGCGCCAGCAGCCGTGGATTTGGCGGGAGGGCCGAACAGATCAGCACAGATACGCAGTATTTT
CDR3 protein: CASSRGFGGRAEQISTDTQYF

D gene: TRBD1
clone size: -
CDR3 length: 14
V gene: TRBV7-2
J gene: TRBJ1-2
CDR3 DNA: TGTGCCAGCAGCTTATTACAGGGGTTCGATGGCTACACCTTC
CDR3 protein: CASSLLQGFDGYTF

D gene: -
clone size: -
CDR3 length: 12
V gene: TRBV9
J gene: TRBJ2-3
CDR3 DNA: TGTGCCAGCAGCCCACAGACAGATACGCAGTATTTT
CDR3 protein: CASSPQTDTQYF

D gene: TRBD2
clone size: -
CDR3 length: 15
V gene: TRBV7-9
J gene: TRBJ2-3
CDR3 DNA: TGTGCCAGCAGCTTAGTAGCGGGAGCGGCAGATACGCAGTATTTT
CDR3 protein: CASSLVAGAADTQYF

D gene: -
clone size: -
CDR3 length: 15
V gene: TRBV5-4
J gene: TRBJ2-2
CDR3 DNA: TGTGCCAGCAGCTTGGGGACCGGGAACACCCGGGAGCTGTTTTTT
CDR3 protein: CASSLGTGNTRELFF

D gene: -
clone size: -
CDR3 length: 15
V gene: TRBV3-1/TRBV3-2
J gene: TRBJ2-1
CDR3 DNA: TGTGCCAGCAGCCGCCTAGCAAGTCCCTACAATGAGCAGTTCTTC
CDR3 protein: CASSRLASPYNEQFF

D gene: TRBD2
clone size: -
CDR3 length: 14
V gene: TRBV23-1
J gene: TRBJ2-7
CDR3 DNA: TGCGCCAGCAGTAGCGGGGGGGTGTCCTACGAGCAGTACTTC
CDR3 protein: CASSSGGVSYEQYF

D gene: -
clone size: -
CDR3 length: 15
V gene: TRBV19
J gene: TRBJ1-4
CDR3 DNA: TGTGCCAGTAGTATGGGGACTCAAAGAGGGGAAAAACTGTTTTTT
CDR3 protein: CASSMGTQRGEKLFF

D gene: -
clone size: -
CDR3 length: 15
V gene: TRBV7-6
J gene: TRBJ1-1
CDR3 DNA: TGTGCCAGCAGCTTAGGATGGTCGGGGCACACTGAAGCTTTCTTT
CDR3 protein: CASSLGWSGHTEAFF

D gene: -
clone size: once
CDR3 length: 15
V gene: TRBV28
J gene: TRBJ1-2
CDR3 DNA: TGTGCCAGCAGTTTCCCCAGGGGCCTGAACTATGGCTACACCTTC
CDR3 protein: CASSFPRGLNYGYTF

D gene: TRBD2
clone size: -
CDR3 length: 19
V gene: TRBV7-3
J gene: TRBJ2-2
CDR3 DNA: TGTGCCAGCAGCCCCCTATCTAGCGGGAGGGCCCCGAACACCGGGGAGCTGTTTTTT
CDR3 protein: CASSPLSSGRAPNTGELFF

D gene: TRBD2
clone size: -
CDR3 length: 12
V gene: TRBV3-1/TRBV3-2
J gene: TRBJ2-1
CDR3 DNA: TGTGCCAGCAGCCCGGGGACTAGCCCCCCGTTCTTC
CDR3 protein: CASSPGTSPPFF

D gene: -
clone size: -
CDR3 length: 17
V gene: TRBV3-1/TRBV3-2
J gene: TRBJ1-5
CDR3 DNA: TGTGCCAGCAGCCAAAGGCTCCAGGGCTATAGCAATCAGCCCCAGCATTTT
CDR3 protein: CASSQRLQGYSNQPQHF

D gene: TRBD1
clone size: -
CDR3 length: 14
V gene: TRBV9
J gene: TRBJ2-3
CDR3 DNA: TGTGCCAGCAGCGCGGGGACAGGGTCAGATACGCAGTATTTT
CDR3 protein: CASSAGTGSDTQYF

D gene: TRBD1
clone size: once
CDR3 length: 16
V gene: TRBV7-2
J gene: TRBJ2-5
CDR3 DNA: TGTGCCAGCAGCCGCCCGGGACAGGGGCCCAGGGAGACCCAGTACTTC
CDR3 protein: CASSRPGQGPRETQYF

D gene: -
clone size: -
CDR3 length: 16
V gene: TRBV6-2/TRBV6-3
J gene: TRBJ2-1
CDR3 DNA: TGTGCCAGCAGTACCCCGGGACAAAATTCCTACAATGAGCAGTTCTTC
CDR3 protein: CASSTPGQNSYNEQFF

D gene: -
clone size: once
CDR3 length: 17
V gene: TRBV5-1
J gene: TRBJ2-7
CDR3 DNA: TGCGCCAGCAGCTTCGTAGGGGAGAGCCACTATAACTACGAGCAGTACTTC
CDR3 protein: CASSFVGESHYNYEQYF

D gene: TRBD2
clone size: -
CDR3 length: 21
V gene: TRBV28
J gene: TRBJ2-3
CDR3 DNA: TGTGCCAGCAGTTTACCGCGCGCGGGAGGGCCAATAGTAACTAGCACAGATACGCAGTATTTT
CDR3 protein: CASSLPRAGGPIVTSTDTQYF

D gene: -
clone size: -
CDR3 length: 15
V gene: TRBV7-9
J gene: TRBJ1-1
CDR3 DNA: TGTGCCAGCAGCTTATTCCCGGGACAGAACACTGAAGCTTTCTTT
CDR3 protein: CASSLFPGQNTEAFF

D gene: -
clone size: -
CDR3 length: 18
V gene: TRBV6-2/TRBV6-3
J gene: TRBJ1-5
CDR3 DNA: TGTGCCAGCAGTTATTCGATGTCCAAAGGCGGTTTCAATCAGCCCCAGCATTTT
CDR3 protein: CASSYSMSKGGFNQPQHF

D gene: -
clone size: -
CDR3 length: 14
V gene: TRBV21-1
J gene: TRBJ2-5
CDR3 DNA: TGTGCCAGCAGCCCGCCGGCTGGTGGAGAGACCCAGTACTTC
CDR3 protein: CASSPPAGGETQYF

D gene: TRBD1
clone size: -
CDR3 length: 17
V gene: TRBV3-1/TRBV3-2
J gene: TRBJ1-2
CDR3 DNA: TGTGCCAGCAGCCAAGGCCTTAGGGACAGGGATATTGGTGGCTACACCTTC
CDR3 protein: CASSQGLRDRDIGGYTF

D gene: TRBD2
clone size: -
CDR3 length: 14
V gene: TRBV15
J gene: TRBJ2-3
CDR3 DNA: TGTGCCACCAGCATCCGGACTAGCGGTCATACGCAGTATTTT
CDR3 protein: CATSIRTSGHTQYF

D gene: -
clone size: -
CDR3 length: 13
V gene: TRBV12-3/TRBV12-4
J gene: TRBJ1-1
CDR3 DNA: TGTGCCAGCACCATTGGTGGGAACACTGAAGCTTTCTTT
CDR3 protein: CASTIGGNTEAFF